This section outlines one T cell receptor beta chain sequence together with its context. The antigen is undetermined. From germline, CDR1 is LNHDA and CDR2 SQIVND (reference sequence). The CDR3 length is 14 residues. V dropped 5 bases and J dropped 4 bases, with 11 bases sitting between them. The sample is drawn from a study of Ad26.COV2.S vaccination and SARS-CoV-2 variants. Libraries were prepared by immunoSEQ multiplex PCR; TCRdb keeps only in-frame clonotypes and omits some of them. Found here are 380,000 or so clones, 75% to 90% of them singletons; the top ten hold around 5%. The treatment here: 15 to 20 received Ad26.COV2.S at low or high dose, single or two shots; about 5 received placebo; per-sample allocation not given. After the first vaccine or placebo injection, samples were drawn on day 63. Points from the study as a whole: Post-vaccination spike-specific CD8+ and CD4+ T cell responses reportedly had substantial breadth.

Specimen: peripheral blood, collected in a trial of Ad26.COV2.S vaccine versus placebo. J is TRBJ2-2 and V is TRBV19; TRBD1 is a possible D gene (5 bases). This TCR was sampled from a person between 18 and 59 years old who received the Ad26.COV2.S COVID-19 vaccine or a placebo. The CDR3 DNA sequence: TGTGCCAGTAGTGGACGACAGAGCACCGGGGAGCTGTTTTTT. Translation: CASSGRQSTGELFF.